This TCR beta chain was identified in a study of blood T cell repertoires in COVID-19. TCRdb's copy holds only in-frame clones and misses some; the assay was immunoSEQ multiplex PCR. The table shows around 97,000 clones, with 70% to 90% occurring only once. Germline V CDR1 and CDR2: SGDLS, YYNGEE. Trimming at V came to 4 bases and at J to 4 bases, leaving 10 bases not matched to a gene. The CDR3 is 16 amino acids. This sequence was found in a human donor in a cohort sampled during active COVID-19. The sample was peripheral blood. The chain combines TRBV9 with TRBJ2-2, with 7 bases aligning to TRBD1. The CDR3 bases are TGTGCCAGCAGCCTATTCGACAGGGCGAGCACCGGGGAGCTGTTTTTT. Its translation: CASSLFDRASTGELFF.